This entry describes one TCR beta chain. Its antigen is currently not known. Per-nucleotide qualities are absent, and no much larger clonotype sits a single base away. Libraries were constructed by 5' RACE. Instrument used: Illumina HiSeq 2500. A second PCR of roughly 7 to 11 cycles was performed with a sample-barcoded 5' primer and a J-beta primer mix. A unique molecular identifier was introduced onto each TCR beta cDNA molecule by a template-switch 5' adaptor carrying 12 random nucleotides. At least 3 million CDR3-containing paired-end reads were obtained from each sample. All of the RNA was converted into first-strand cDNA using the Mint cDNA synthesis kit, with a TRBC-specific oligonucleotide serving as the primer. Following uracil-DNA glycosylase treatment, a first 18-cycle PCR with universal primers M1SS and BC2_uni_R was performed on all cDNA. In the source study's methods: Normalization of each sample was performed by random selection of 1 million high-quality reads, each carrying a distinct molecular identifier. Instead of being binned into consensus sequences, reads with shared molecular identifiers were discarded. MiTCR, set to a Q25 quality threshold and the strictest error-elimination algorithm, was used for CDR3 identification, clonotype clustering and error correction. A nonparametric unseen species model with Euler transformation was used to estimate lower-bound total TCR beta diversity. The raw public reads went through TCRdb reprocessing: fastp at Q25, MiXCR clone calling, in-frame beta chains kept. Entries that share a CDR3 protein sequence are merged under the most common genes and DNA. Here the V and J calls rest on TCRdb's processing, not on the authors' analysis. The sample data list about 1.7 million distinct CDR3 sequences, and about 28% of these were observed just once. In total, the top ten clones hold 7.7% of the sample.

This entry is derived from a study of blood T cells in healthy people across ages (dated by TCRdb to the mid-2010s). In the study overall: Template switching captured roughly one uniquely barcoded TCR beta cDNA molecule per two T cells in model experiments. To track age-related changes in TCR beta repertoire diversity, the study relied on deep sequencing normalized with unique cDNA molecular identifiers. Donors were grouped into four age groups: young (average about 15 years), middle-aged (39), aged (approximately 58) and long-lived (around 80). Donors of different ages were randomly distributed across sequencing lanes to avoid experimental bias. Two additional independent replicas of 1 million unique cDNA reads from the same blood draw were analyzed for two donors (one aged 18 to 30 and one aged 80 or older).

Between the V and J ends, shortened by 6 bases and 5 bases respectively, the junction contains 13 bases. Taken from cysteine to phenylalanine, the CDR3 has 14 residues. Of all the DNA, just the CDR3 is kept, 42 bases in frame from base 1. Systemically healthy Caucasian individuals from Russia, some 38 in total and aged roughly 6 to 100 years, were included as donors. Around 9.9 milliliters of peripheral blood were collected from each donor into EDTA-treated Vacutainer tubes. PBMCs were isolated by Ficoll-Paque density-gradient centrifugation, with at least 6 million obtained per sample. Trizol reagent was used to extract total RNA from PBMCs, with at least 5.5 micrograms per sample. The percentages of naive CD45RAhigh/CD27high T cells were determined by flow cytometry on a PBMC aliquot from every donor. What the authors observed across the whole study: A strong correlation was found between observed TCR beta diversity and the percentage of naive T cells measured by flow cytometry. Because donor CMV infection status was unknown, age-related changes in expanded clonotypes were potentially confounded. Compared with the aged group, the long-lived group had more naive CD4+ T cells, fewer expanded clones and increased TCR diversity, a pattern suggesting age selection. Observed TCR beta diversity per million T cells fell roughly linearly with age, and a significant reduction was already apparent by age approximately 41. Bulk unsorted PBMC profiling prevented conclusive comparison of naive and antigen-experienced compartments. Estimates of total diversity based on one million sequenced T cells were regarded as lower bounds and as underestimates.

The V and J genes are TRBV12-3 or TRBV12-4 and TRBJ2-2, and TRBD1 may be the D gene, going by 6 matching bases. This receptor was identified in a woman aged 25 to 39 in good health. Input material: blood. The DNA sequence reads TGTGCCAGCAGGCACAGGGTAGGAACCGGGGAGCTGTTTTTT. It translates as CASRHRVGTGELFF.